Following are 24 T cell receptor beta chains from one sample sequenced in a study of PD-1 blockade in classical Hodgkin lymphoma. Repertoires were generated with immunoSEQ multiplex PCR, while TCRdb's copy carries only in-frame clones and drops some. The table records under 20,000 clones, 70% of them present only once. Time point noted: cycle 4 day 1 (C4D1), after around six weeks of nivolumab. Every one of the patients relapsed after autologous stem cell transplantation (brentuximab vedotin exposure was variable). Thawed PBMCs yielded CD4+ T cells through magnetic negative selection. Sequencing was performed on CD4+ T cells from blood, taken before the fourth cycle of nivolumab. The origin of the receptors is a human donor with classical Hodgkin lymphoma.

The V call is TRBV18, the J call TRBJ2-5; D is unresolved. The V end lost 2 bases, the J end lost 5 bases, and 6 bases lay between the germline ends. CDR1 KGHSH and CDR2 LQKENI come from the germline V gene. The CDR3 totals 12 residues. CDR3 sequence: CASSPAGETQYF. DNA for the CDR3: TGTGCCAGCTCACCAGCTGGGGAGACCCAGTACTTC.

The sample holds a few counts of this clone. The J gene is TRBJ1-1, the V gene TRBV30; no clear D. V lost 3 bases and J lost 1, with 3 bases in between. Germline lookup yields CDR1 GTSNPN and CDR2 SVGIG (reference sequence). This CDR3 contains 11 residues. The DNA for the CDR3 is TGTGCCTGGAGGGCGAACACTGAAGCTTTCTTT. Amino acids: CAWRANTEAFF.

This clone was counted once. J is TRBJ2-5 and V is TRBV20-1, with D unresolved. The V end was cut by 5 bases, the J end by 3 bases, with 4 bases between. The CDR3 contains 10 residues. CDR1 is DFQATT and CDR2 is SNEGSKA in the germline V gene (reference sequence). The DNA of the CDR3 is TGCAGTGCTGCAGAAGAGACCCAGTACTTC. Translation gives CSAAEETQYF.

This clone was detected a few times. The V and J genes are TRBV28 and TRBJ1-3; D may be TRBD1 (5 bases). Trimming pared 6 bases from V and 2 bases from J, leaving 14 bases between. The length of the CDR3 is 15 residues. Looked up from germline, CDR1 is MDHEN and CDR2 is SYDVKM. This chain's CDR3 is CASRKTGTPGNTIYF. In DNA form, the CDR3 reads TGTGCCAGCAGAAAAACCGGGACCCCTGGAAACACCATATATTTT.

CDR3 sequence reads: CASSQVWREFNYEQYF. The CDR3 DNA sequence: TGCGCCAGCAGCCAAGTCTGGCGGGAGTTTAACTACGAGCAGTACTTC. V and J are TRBV4-1 and TRBJ2-7; 7 positions agree with TRBD2. Losses at the gene ends were 1 base for V and 3 bases for J; bases not matched to a gene: 9. The germline gives CDR1 MGHRA, CDR2 YSYEKL. The CDR3 consists of 16 residues.

By share, this clone ranks as medium-sized (0.01 to 0.1%). The chain links TRBV7-2 to TRBJ1-6; a weak D match, TRBD1 (6 bases). Trimming took 1 base from V and 7 from J, leaving 11 bases between them. This CDR3 contains 15 residues. CDR1 SGHTA and CDR2 FQGNSA come from the germline V gene. DNA of the CDR3: TGTGCCAGCAGCTTAGGGGGGGCCACAAATTCACCCCTCCACTTT. Its protein product is CASSLGGATNSPLHF.

V is TRBV4-1 and J is TRBJ2-7, with 11 bases fitting TRBD2. CDR1 MGHRA and CDR2 YSYEKL come from the germline V gene. The CDR3 runs 17 residues. With 0 bases clipped from V and 0 bases from J, the junction kept 4 bases outside the gene matches. In nucleotides, the CDR3 is TGCGCCAGCAGCCAAGACGGACTAGCGGGCCCCTCCTACGAGCAGTACTTC. This gives the protein CASSQDGLAGPSYEQYF.

This clone is deemed medium-sized. V is TRBV19 and J is TRBJ1-5, with D maybe TRBD1 (6 bases). V was pared by 9 bases and J by 0 bases, with 15 bases between. There are 15 residues in the CDR3. From germline, CDR1 is LNHDA and CDR2 SQIVND (reference sequence). As DNA, the CDR3 is TGTGCCAGCGAGACAGGAGTTAATAGCAATCAGCCCCAGCATTTT. Encoded protein: CASETGVNSNQPQHF.

DNA of the CDR3: TGTGCCAGCAGTTTATCGGGACTAGTAGTCGGGGAGCTGTTTTTT. Translated: CASSLSGLVVGELFF. The chain uses TRBV27 and TRBJ2-2, with 8 bases that match TRBD2. Per germline, CDR1 MNHEY and CDR2 SMNVEV (reference sequence). The CDR3 is made up of 15 amino acids. V trimming: 0 bases; J trimming: 7 bases; junction bases outside the gene matches: 4.

This chain links TRBV28 with TRBJ2-1; D remains ambiguous. Trimming cost V 1 base and J 8 bases, with 6 bases left between them. This CDR3 spans 12 amino acids. The germline CDR1 and CDR2 sequences are MDHEN and SYDVKM. CDR3 DNA sequence: TGTGCCAGCAGTTTATATAACCATGAGCAGTTCTTC. It yields the protein CASSLYNHEQFF. Looking up the rest from reference TRBV28 and TRBJ2-1 gives the full variable domain: DVKVTQSSRYLVKRTGEKVFLECVQDMDHENMFWYRQDPGLGLRLIYFSYDVKMKEKGDIPEGYSVSREKKERFSLILESASTNQTSMYLCASSLYNHEQFFGPGTRLTVL.

This sequence joins TRBV19 and TRBJ2-1; a weak D match, TRBD2 (5 bases). The CDR3 runs to 12 residues. V dropped 7 bases and J dropped 9 bases, with 13 bases sitting between them. Germline V gene sequence: CDR1 LNHDA, CDR2 SQIVND (reference sequence). The CDR3 DNA reads as TGTGCCAGTACCGTTGGAGGCTCTGAGCAGTTCTTC. Its protein is CASTVGGSEQFF.

This chain connects TRBV4-3 to TRBJ1-2, with D hard to call. V lost 5 bases and J 0 bases, leaving 13 bases between the germline ends. The length of the CDR3 is 15 residues. Looked up from germline, CDR1 is LGHNA and CDR2 is YSLEER. The CDR3 is CASSFSRNSNYGYTF. DNA of the CDR3: TGCGCCAGCAGCTTCAGCAGGAACTCTAACTATGGCTACACCTTC.

The chain employs TRBV10-3 and TRBJ2-5, with a possible D match to TRBD1 (5 bases). The ends were cut back, 0 bases at V and 1 base at J, with 9 bases in the middle. Germline V gene sequence: CDR1 ENHRY, CDR2 SYGVKD. This CDR3 spans 15 amino acids. DNA for the CDR3: TGTGCCATCAGTGAGTCGGGGCGAATCCAAGAGACCCAGTACTTC. Encoded protein: CAISESGRIQETQYF.

The gene calls are TRBV6-5 and TRBJ2-7, with unresolved D. V was shortened by 6 bases and J by 2 bases, with 17 bases between the two germline ends. The CDR3 is 15 residues long. In germline, CDR1 is MNHEY, CDR2 SVGAGI. The CDR3 sequence: CASSPPGRMAYEQYF. The CDR3 nucleotides are TGTGCCAGCAGCCCACCTGGTAGAATGGCCTACGAGCAGTACTTC.

J is TRBJ1-1 and V is TRBV6-6, with TRBD1 matching over 9 bases. CDR1 and CDR2 (germline): MNHNY, SVGAGI (reference sequence). The CDR3 is 15 amino acids. Trimming at V came to 0 bases and at J to 3 bases, leaving 2 bases not matched to a gene. CDR3 DNA sequence: TGTGCCAGCAGTTACTCGACAGGGGGAGACACTGAAGCTTTCTTT. It translates to CASSYSTGGDTEAFF.

The genes are TRBV7-2 and TRBJ1-1; a weak D match, TRBD1 (5 bases). The ends were cut back, 4 bases at V and 6 bases at J, with 18 bases in the middle. Germline CDR1 and CDR2: SGHTA and FQGNSA. The CDR3 extends over 15 amino acids. Here the CDR3 DNA reads TGTGCCAGCAGCTACCGGGGGGGGTCGAGTGCTGAAGCTTTCTTT. It is translated as CASSYRGGSSAEAFF. The complete variable domain, with remaining parts taken from reference TRBV7-2 and TRBJ1-1, reads GAGVSQSPSNKVTEKGKDVELRCDPISGHTALYWYRQSLGQGLEFLIYFQGNSAPDKSGLPSDRFSAERTGGSVSTLTIQRTQQEDSAVYLCASSYRGGSSAEAFFGQGTRLTVV.

The V call is TRBV4-3, the J call TRBJ1-1; TRBD1 might be the D (6 bases). In germline, CDR1 is LGHNA, CDR2 YSLEER. There are 17 residues in the CDR3. V shed 3 bases and J shed 6 bases, with 23 bases lying between them. CDR3 in amino acids: CASSHSLGRGTPPEAFF. CDR3 coding DNA: TGCGCCAGCAGCCATTCCTTGGGCAGGGGTACTCCTCCTGAAGCTTTCTTT.

The rearrangement links TRBV25-1 to TRBJ2-2, with TRBD1 matching over 9 bases. CDR1 and CDR2 from the germline V gene are MGHDK and SYGVNS. V was pared by 8 bases and J by 6 bases, with 7 bases of the junction left unmatched. This CDR3 contains 14 residues. DNA for the CDR3: TGTGCCAGCCAGGGACAGGGAGAGGCCGGGGAGCTGTTTTTT. Its protein product is CASQGQGEAGELFF.

This sequence joins TRBV7-2 and TRBJ2-2; 11 bases line up with TRBD2. Germline V gene lookup returns CDR1 SGHTA and CDR2 FQGNSA. With 7 bases clipped from V and 6 bases from J, the junction kept 19 bases outside the gene matches. This CDR3 spans 19 amino acids. DNA of the CDR3: TGTGCCAGCACCCATCGGGCTAGCGGGAGGTTATGGGGTGCCGGGGAGCTGTTTTTT. This sequence encodes CASTHRASGRLWGAGELFF.

The genes are TRBV7-2 and TRBJ2-2; tentative D call: TRBD1 (5 bases). The V and J ends lost 2 bases and 8 bases respectively, with 15 bases between them. Germline V gives CDR1 SGHTA, CDR2 FQGNSA. This CDR3 contains 15 residues. This CDR3 reads CASSLTNLGVGELFF. CDR3 DNA: TGTGCCAGCAGCTTAACGAACCTAGGGGTAGGGGAGCTGTTTTTT.

Only a few counts were recorded for this clone. CDR3: CASSTLGLSPADTQYF. DNA of the CDR3: TGTGCCAGCAGTACTTTGGGACTATCCCCGGCCGATACGCAGTATTTT. V is TRBV6-6 and J is TRBJ2-3; 7 bases are shared with TRBD2. Germline CDR1 MNHNY, CDR2 SVGAGI (reference sequence). CDR3 size: 16 residues. V gave up 5 bases and J gave up 6 bases; unmatched junction bases: 14.

The chain combines TRBV5-1 with TRBJ2-3; 10 bases align to TRBD2. V trimming: 0 bases; J trimming: 2 bases; junction bases outside the gene matches: 6. CDR1 is SGHRS, CDR2 YFSETQ, per germline. The CDR3 extends over 17 amino acids. The CDR3 DNA is TGCGCCAGCAGCTTGGTGGCTAGCGGGGGCCCCACAGATACGCAGTATTTT. Its translation: CASSLVASGGPTDTQYF.

In DNA, the CDR3 is TGCGCCAGCAGCGAGGACGGGAATCAGCCCCAGCATTTT. This encodes CASSEDGNQPQHF. This rearrangement joins TRBV5-1 to TRBJ1-5; D is unresolved. CDR3 size: 13 residues. V lost 4 bases and J lost 4, with 9 bases in between. Germline lookup yields CDR1 SGHRS and CDR2 YFSETQ.

The CDR3 DNA follows: TGTGCCAGCAGAATAGACAGAGTTAGATCCGAGCAGTACTTC. This encodes CASRIDRVRSEQYF. This chain links TRBV6-1 with TRBJ2-7; weak D call: TRBD1 (5 bases). Per the germline V gene, CDR1 is MNHNS and CDR2 is SASEGT. CDR3 length equals 14 residues. V lost 6 bases to trimming and J lost 6 bases, with 18 bases between them.